Each of the 29 T cell receptor beta chains below was sequenced from the same sample in a study of blood T cell repertoires in COVID-19. Only in-frame clones appear in the TCRdb table, and some are missing; sequencing was by immunoSEQ multiplex PCR. Here the sample spans roughly 100,000 clones, around nine tenths being singletons. The sample comprised peripheral blood. These TCRs come from a man aged 45 to 65 with active COVID-19.

The chain couples TRBV2 to TRBJ1-1; a possible D gene is TRBD1 (6 bases). Germline loops: CDR1 SNHLY, CDR2 FYNNEI. CDR3 length equals 12 residues. Between the trimmed V and J ends, which lost 3 bases and 11 bases, there was a span of 13 bases. Here the CDR3 reads CASSERGHGAFF. CDR3 DNA: TGTGCCAGCAGTGAGAGGGGACATGGCGCTTTCTTT.

This chain joins TRBV7-9 and TRBJ1-4; 9 nucleotides agree with TRBD1. This CDR3 spans 16 amino acids. V was clipped by 5 bases and J by 8 bases; unmatched bases: 12. CDR1 is SEHNR and CDR2 is FQNEAQ in the germline V gene (reference sequence). CDR3 amino acids: CASSPDRGQGGEKLFF. The CDR3 DNA is TGTGCCAGCAGCCCGGACAGGGGTCAGGGTGGGGAAAAACTGTTTTTT.

In this sample, this clone turned up once. The chain has TRBV5-1 and TRBJ1-4; D is undetermined. The CDR3 is 16 amino acids. Germline V gene lookup returns CDR1 SGHRS and CDR2 YFSETQ. The V and J ends lost 2 bases and 6 bases respectively, with 17 bases between them. CDR3 coding DNA: TGCGCCAGCAGCTTAGGCGGTGGTGAGTCCCATGAAAAACTGTTTTTT. Its protein is CASSLGGGESHEKLFF.

The CDR3 nucleotides are TGTGCCATCTCGACAGGGGGGTATCACTATGGCTACACCTTC. This gives the protein CAISTGGYHYGYTF. The rearrangement links TRBV6-6 to TRBJ1-2, with 9 bases identical to TRBD1. The CDR3 runs 14 residues. Germline V lookup: CDR1 MNHNY, CDR2 SVGAGI (reference sequence). The V segment lost 10 bases and the J segment 3 bases; nucleotides outside the gene matches: 9.

The chain carries TRBV5-5 and TRBJ1-4, with TRBD1 as a possible D gene (5 bases). CDR3 length: 15 residues. The germline V and J ends were trimmed by 3 bases and 5 bases, with 14 bases remaining between them. In germline, CDR1 is SGHKS, CDR2 YYEKEE (reference sequence). The CDR3 sequence: CASSWVGGGNEKLFF. In DNA, the CDR3 is TGTGCCAGCAGCTGGGTCGGCGGGGGGAATGAAAAACTGTTTTTT.

The rearrangement links TRBV6-5 to TRBJ2-5, with 7 bases fitting TRBD1. V shed 6 bases and J 7 bases; nucleotides not matched to a gene: 8. The CDR3 is 13 residues long. The germline V gene has CDR1 MNHEY and CDR2 SVGAGI. The CDR3 region has the DNA TGTGCCAGCAGCCGTGACAGGGACGGGACCCAGTACTTC. The encoded protein is CASSRDRDGTQYF.

As DNA, the CDR3 is TGCGCCAGCAGCTTGTCTGGGACAGCCTACGAGCAGTACTTC. Amino acids: CASSLSGTAYEQYF. J is TRBJ2-7 and V is TRBV5-1; 7 bases match TRBD1. Trimming at V came to 1 base and at J to 2 bases, leaving 3 bases not matched to a gene. The germline V gene has CDR1 SGHRS and CDR2 YFSETQ. CDR3 length: 14 amino acids.

The chain has TRBV3-1 (or the pseudogene TRBV3-2) and TRBJ2-5; no clear D gene. Germline CDR1 reads LGHDT; CDR2 reads YNNKEL (reference sequence). CDR3 length: 11 residues. V lost 0 bases, J lost 10 bases, and 6 bases lay in between. The CDR3 loop reads CASSQDPRQYF. The CDR3 nucleotides read TGTGCCAGCAGCCAAGATCCTCGCCAGTACTTC.

This chain links TRBV7-9 with TRBJ2-2; 8 nucleotides match TRBD2. The CDR3 has 16 residues. J was trimmed by 4 bases and V by 7 bases; bases with no gene match: 11. Germline-derived CDR1 and CDR2 are SEHNR and FQNEAQ (reference sequence). CDR3 amino acids: CASTINGGDSTGELFF. The CDR3, as DNA: TGTGCCAGCACCATCAACGGGGGGGACTCCACCGGGGAGCTGTTTTTT.

The chain uses TRBV6-5 and TRBJ1-4; TRBD1 matches 9 bases. V was pared by 8 bases and J by 6 bases, with 1 base of the junction left unmatched. This CDR3 has 12 amino acids. Germline loops: CDR1 MNHEY, CDR2 SVGAGI. CDR3 sequence: CASRQGDEKLFF. DNA for the CDR3: TGTGCCAGCCGACAGGGGGATGAAAAACTGTTTTTT.

This sequence joins TRBV2 and TRBJ1-1; no definite D call. The germline V gene encodes CDR1 SNHLY and CDR2 FYNNEI. V was clipped by 3 bases and J by 0 bases, with 17 bases between them. This CDR3 region has 17 residues. CDR3 in amino acids: CASSDQVGRQLNTEAFF. CDR3 in DNA: TGTGCCAGCAGTGACCAGGTGGGTCGGCAGCTGAACACTGAAGCTTTCTTT.

V is TRBV6-5 and J is TRBJ1-1; no reliable D call. In germline, CDR1 is MNHEY, CDR2 SVGAGI. This CDR3 is 14 amino acids long. The ends were cut back, 2 bases at V and 1 base at J, with 8 bases in the middle. CDR3 sequence: CASSYGGGNTEAFF. CDR3 in DNA: TGTGCCAGCAGTTACGGTGGCGGGAACACTGAAGCTTTCTTT.

The genes are TRBV6-5 and TRBJ2-7, with TRBD2 matching over 13 bases. With 6 bases clipped from V and 7 bases from J, the junction kept 9 bases outside the gene matches. The CDR3 is 15 residues long. Germline CDR1 MNHEY, CDR2 SVGAGI. CDR3 in amino acids: CASRKLAGGPSEQYF. The CDR3 coding sequence is TGTGCCAGCAGAAAACTAGCGGGGGGGCCGTCTGAGCAGTACTTC.

The J gene is TRBJ1-2, the V gene TRBV6-5; TRBD1 agrees at 9 bases. The CDR3 extends over 14 amino acids. Per germline, CDR1 MNHEY and CDR2 SVGAGI. J was trimmed by 8 bases and V by 0 bases; bases with no gene match: 4. CDR3 in DNA: TGTGCCAGCAGTTACTCGGGACAGGGAAGCGGCTACACCTTC. Protein product: CASSYSGQGSGYTF.

The chain uses TRBV7-9 and TRBJ2-1, with TRBD1 as a possible D gene (6 bases). Germline loops: CDR1 SEHNR, CDR2 FQNEAQ (reference sequence). Trimming took off 4 bases at V and 10 bases at J, with 17 bases between the two ends. This CDR3 comprises 14 residues. The CDR3 loop is CASSSWDTFSEQFF. The CDR3 coding sequence is TGTGCCAGCAGCTCGTGGGACACCTTCTCCGAGCAGTTCTTC.

The chain joins TRBV19 to TRBJ1-4; D is perhaps TRBD1 (5 bases). The CDR3 totals 14 residues. Trimming left V 5 bases short and J 8 bases short, with 15 bases between. CDR1 and CDR2 from the germline V gene are LNHDA and SQIVND (reference sequence). DNA of the CDR3: TGTGCCAGTAGTCCCCGGGACGGGAGGGAAAAACTGTTTTTT. This codes for CASSPRDGREKLFF.

The chain has TRBV18 and TRBJ1-1; 8 bases map to TRBD1. The CDR3 runs 15 residues. V was pared by 3 bases and J by 4 bases, with 7 bases of the junction left unmatched. Germline V CDR1 and CDR2: KGHSH, LQKENI. CDR3 sequence reads: CASSPGRQGATEAFF. For the CDR3, the DNA is TGTGCCAGCTCACCCGGTCGTCAGGGGGCCACTGAAGCTTTCTTT.

About this clone itself: Within the sample, other DNA sequences also encode this same CDR3. This chain links TRBV7-6 with TRBJ1-2; a possible D gene is TRBD1 (6 bases). Trimming cost V 5 bases and J 2 bases, with 9 bases left between them. The CDR3 is made up of 13 amino acids. CDR1 is SGHVS, CDR2 FNYEAQ, per germline. The DNA for the CDR3 is TGTGCCAGCAGCCCTACAGGGAACTATGGCTACACCTTC. This encodes CASSPTGNYGYTF. Full variable domain (outside the CDR3, taken from reference TRBV7-6 and TRBJ1-2): GAGVSQSPRYKVTKRGQDVALRCDPISGHVSLYWYRQALGQGPEFLTYFNYEAQQDKSGLPNDRFSAERPEGSISTLTIQRTEQRDSAMYRCASSPTGNYGYTFGSGTRLTVV.

The chain uses TRBV5-4 and TRBJ2-3; TRBD1 is a possible D gene (6 bases). This CDR3 contains 16 residues. Trimming left V 4 bases short and J 10 bases short, with 25 bases between. CDR1 is SGHNT and CDR2 is YYREEE in the germline V gene (reference sequence). DNA of the CDR3: TGTGCCAGCAGCCCACAGGGTGGGGATGGCACAGGTCCGCAGTATTTT. Its protein is CASSPQGGDGTGPQYF.

J is TRBJ2-3 and V is TRBV14; 8 nucleotides align to TRBD1. CDR3 length equals 16 residues. The V gene's germline CDR1 is SGHDN and CDR2 FVKESK. The trim removed 5 bases at V and 1 base at J, leaving 8 bases unmatched. In DNA form, the CDR3 reads TGTGCCAGCAGCGAAGGGACAGGTTATCGCACAGATACGCAGTATTTT. Translating it yields CASSEGTGYRTDTQYF. Full variable domain (rest looked up from reference TRBV14 and TRBJ2-3): EAGVTQFPSHSVIEKGQTVTLRCDPISGHDNLYWYRRVMGKEIKFLLHFVKESKQDESGMPNNRFLAERTGGTYSTLKVQPAELEDSGVYFCASSEGTGYRTDTQYFGPGTRLTVL.

This clone was counted between two and nine times. The rearrangement links TRBV7-2 to TRBJ2-7, with 7 nucleotides matching TRBD1. With 0 bases clipped from V and 0 bases from J, the junction kept 2 bases outside the gene matches. CDR3 length: 15 amino acids. Per the germline V gene, CDR1 is SGHTA and CDR2 is FQGNSA. DNA of the CDR3: TGTGCCAGCAGCTTAGCGAGGGACAGCTCCTACGAGCAGTACTTC. As protein: CASSLARDSSYEQYF. Complete variable domain (other parts from reference TRBV7-2 and TRBJ2-7): GAGVSQSPSNKVTEKGKDVELRCDPISGHTALYWYRQSLGQGLEFLIYFQGNSAPDKSGLPSDRFSAERTGGSVSTLTIQRTQQEDSAVYLCASSLARDSSYEQYFGPGTRLTVT.

V is TRBV12-3 or TRBV12-4 and J is TRBJ2-3; D uncertain. The CDR3 runs to 11 residues. Trimming shortened V by 3 bases and J by 5 bases, and 3 bases separated the two germline ends. CDR3 DNA: TGTGCCAGCAGTTTCAGAGATACGCAGTATTTT. It yields the protein CASSFRDTQYF.

This rearrangement joins TRBV28 to TRBJ2-7, with TRBD1 identical over 7 bases. Germline CDR1 MDHEN, CDR2 SYDVKM. This CDR3 region has 14 residues. After removal of 2 bases from V and 3 bases from J, the junction contained 4 bases not matched to a gene. For the CDR3, the DNA is TGTGCCAGCAGTTTAGTAGGGGGCAACTACGAGCAGTACTTC. Its translation: CASSLVGGNYEQYF.

V usage is TRBV5-1 and J usage is TRBJ1-1, with 8 bases fitting TRBD1. Germline-derived CDR1 and CDR2 are SGHRS and YFSETQ. This CDR3 is 16 amino acids long. V trimming: 4 bases; J trimming: 0 bases; junction bases outside the gene matches: 8. CDR3 coding DNA: TGCGCCAGCAGCCAGACAACGGACAGGGTGAACACTGAAGCTTTCTTT. This translates into CASSQTTDRVNTEAFF.

This CDR3 reads CASSQESWRASGANVLTF. The CDR3, as DNA: TGCGCCAGCAGCCAAGAGTCTTGGAGAGCCTCTGGGGCCAACGTCCTGACTTTC. The rearrangement links TRBV4-3 to TRBJ2-6, with D uncertain. V lost 0 bases and J 0 bases, leaving 12 bases between the germline ends. This CDR3 has 18 residues. CDR1 and CDR2 (germline): LGHNA, YSLEER.

The chain is built from TRBV18 and TRBJ2-5, with D perhaps matching TRBD1 (6 bases). This CDR3 is 13 amino acids long. CDR1 KGHSH and CDR2 LQKENI come from the germline V gene. Deletions cut 3 bases from V and 5 bases from J, with 10 bases between. The CDR3, as DNA: TGTGCCAGCTCACCGGCAGGGGTGGAGACCCAGTACTTC. It yields the protein CASSPAGVETQYF.

The rearrangement uses TRBV6-5 and TRBJ1-5, with D hard to call. The CDR3 extends over 12 amino acids. From germline, CDR1 is MNHEY and CDR2 SVGAGI. CDR3 residues: CTVGRGNQPQHF. The CDR3 bases are TGTACCGTGGGGAGGGGCAATCAGCCCCAGCATTTT.

The rearrangement joins TRBV30 to TRBJ1-4; D uncertain. Trimming cost V 2 bases and J 8 bases, with 15 bases left between them. Germline CDR1 GTSNPN, CDR2 SVGIG (reference sequence). This CDR3 contains 14 residues. CDR3 sequence (DNA): TGTGCCTGGAGTACGGGATTAAAGGGCGAAAAACTGTTTTTT. Its translation: CAWSTGLKGEKLFF.

The gene calls are TRBV6-5 and TRBJ1-5; 7 bases fit TRBD1. Germline CDR1 MNHEY, CDR2 SVGAGI. V gave up 6 bases and J gave up 6 bases; unmatched junction bases: 8. CDR3 length: 14 residues. CDR3 in DNA: TGTGCCAGCAGCCAAGGGGGCATTTTTCAGCCCCAGCATTTT. Its protein product is CASSQGGIFQPQHF.